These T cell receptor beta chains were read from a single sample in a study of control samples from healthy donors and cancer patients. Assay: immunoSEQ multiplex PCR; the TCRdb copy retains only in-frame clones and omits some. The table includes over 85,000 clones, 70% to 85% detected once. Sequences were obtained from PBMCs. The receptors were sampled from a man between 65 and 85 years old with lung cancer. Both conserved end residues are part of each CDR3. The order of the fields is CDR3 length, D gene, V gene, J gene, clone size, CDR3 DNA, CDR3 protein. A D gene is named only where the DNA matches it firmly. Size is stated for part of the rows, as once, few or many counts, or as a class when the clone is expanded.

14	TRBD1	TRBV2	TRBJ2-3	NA	TGTGCCAGCGGGACAGGGGGATTTGTCGATACGCAGTATTTT	CASGTGGFVDTQYF
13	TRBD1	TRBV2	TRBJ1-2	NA	TGTGCCAGCAGAACAGGGGGAGGTCATGGCTACACCTTC	CASRTGGGHGYTF
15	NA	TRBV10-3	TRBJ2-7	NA	TGTGCCAAATCCGAAGTACAGGGAAGAGCCTACGAGCAGTACTTC	CAKSEVQGRAYEQYF
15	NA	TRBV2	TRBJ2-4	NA	TGTGCCAGCAGTGTGTCAGGGGTAGCCAAAAACATTCAGTACTTC	CASSVSGVAKNIQYF
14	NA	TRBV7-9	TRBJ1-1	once	TGTGCCAGCAGCTTAGGGGTCCCTAACACTGAAGCTTTCTTT	CASSLGVPNTEAFF
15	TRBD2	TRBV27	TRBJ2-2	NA	TGTGCCAGCAGTCCGCGGACTAGCGGGACCGGGGAGCTGTTTTTT	CASSPRTSGTGELFF
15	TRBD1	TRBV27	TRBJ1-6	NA	TGTGCCAGCAGGGTGACGAACAGGGGCAATTCACCCCTCCACTTT	CASRVTNRGNSPLHF
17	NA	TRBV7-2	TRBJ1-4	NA	TGTGCCAGCAGCTTTTTAGGAAGAGGCAGGGAGGGAGAAAAACTGTTTTTT	CASSFLGRGREGEKLFF
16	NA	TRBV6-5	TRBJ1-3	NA	TGTGCCAGCAGTTACCGGCCTAGGGGCTCTGGAAACACCATATATTTT	CASSYRPRGSGNTIYF
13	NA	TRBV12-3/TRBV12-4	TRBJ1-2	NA	TGTGCCAGCAGTTATCCGGGGTACTATGGCTACACCTTC	CASSYPGYYGYTF
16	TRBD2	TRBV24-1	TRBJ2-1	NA	TGTGCCACCAGTGATGGACTAGCGGGGAGCTACAATGAGCAGTTCTTC	CATSDGLAGSYNEQFF
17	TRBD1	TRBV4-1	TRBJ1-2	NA	TGCGCCAGCAGCCAAGATCTTCGGGGACAGGGGGCAAATGGCTACACCTTC	CASSQDLRGQGANGYTF
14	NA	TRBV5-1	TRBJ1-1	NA	TGCGCCAGCAGCTTGGGACAGACGAACACTGAAGCTTTCTTT	CASSLGQTNTEAFF
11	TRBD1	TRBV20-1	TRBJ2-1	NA	TGCAGTGTCTACAGGGGCAATGAGCAGTTCTTC	CSVYRGNEQFF
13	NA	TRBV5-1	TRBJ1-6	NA	TGCGCCAGCAGCCTGATTGAGGATTCACCCCTCCACTTT	CASSLIEDSPLHF
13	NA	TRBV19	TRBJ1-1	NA	TGTGCCAGTAGTATTCCGTGGGACAACGAAGCTTTCTTT	CASSIPWDNEAFF
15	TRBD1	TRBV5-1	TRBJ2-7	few	TGCGCCAGCAGCCTGGCCGGGACAGGGTTACACGAGCAGTACTTC	CASSLAGTGLHEQYF
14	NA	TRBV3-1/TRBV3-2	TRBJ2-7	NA	TGTGCCAGCAGCCAGGGGGCGGGTCGGCTCGAGCAGTACTTC	CASSQGAGRLEQYF
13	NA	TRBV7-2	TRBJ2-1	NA	TGTGCCAGCAGCTTGAATCGGCTATTGTCGGAGTTCTTC	CASSLNRLLSEFF
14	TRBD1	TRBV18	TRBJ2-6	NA	TGTGCCAGCTCCGTGGACAGGGCGGCCAACGTCCTGACTTTC	CASSVDRAANVLTF
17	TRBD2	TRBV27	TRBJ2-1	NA	TGTGCCAGCAGCTTCCTTGGCGGGGGGAGGTCCTACAATGAGCAGTTCTTC	CASSFLGGGRSYNEQFF
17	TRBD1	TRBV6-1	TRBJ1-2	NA	TGTGCCAGCAGTGACCGGGACAGGGATTTAGCTAACTATGGCTACACCTTC	CASSDRDRDLANYGYTF
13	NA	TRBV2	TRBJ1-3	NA	TGTGCCAGCACCGGGGCTTATGGAAACACCATATATTTT	CASTGAYGNTIYF